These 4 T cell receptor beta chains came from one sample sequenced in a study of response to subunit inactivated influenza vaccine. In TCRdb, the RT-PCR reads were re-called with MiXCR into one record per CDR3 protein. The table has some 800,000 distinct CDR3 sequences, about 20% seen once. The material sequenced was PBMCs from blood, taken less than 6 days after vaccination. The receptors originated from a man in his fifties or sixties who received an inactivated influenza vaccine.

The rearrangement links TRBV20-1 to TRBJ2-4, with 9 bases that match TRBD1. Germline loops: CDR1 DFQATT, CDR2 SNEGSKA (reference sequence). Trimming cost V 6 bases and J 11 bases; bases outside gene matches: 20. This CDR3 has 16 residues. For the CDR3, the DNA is TGCAGTGCAAGAAAGTCTTCCGGGACAGGGACTTTTCTTCAGTACTTC. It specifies CSARKSSGTGTFLQYF.

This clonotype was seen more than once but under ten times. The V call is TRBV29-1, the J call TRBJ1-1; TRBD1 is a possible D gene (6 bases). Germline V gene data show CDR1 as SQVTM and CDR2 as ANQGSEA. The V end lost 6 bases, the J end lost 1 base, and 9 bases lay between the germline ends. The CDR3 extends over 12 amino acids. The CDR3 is CSVGTPNTEAFF. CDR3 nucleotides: TGCAGCGTAGGGACACCGAACACTGAAGCTTTCTTT. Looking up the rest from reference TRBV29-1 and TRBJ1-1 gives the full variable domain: SAVISQKPSRDICQRGTSLTIQCQVDSQVTMMFWYRQQPGQSLTLIATANQGSEATYESGFVIDKFPISRPNLTFSTLTVSNMSPEDSSIYLCSVGTPNTEAFFGQGTRLTVV.

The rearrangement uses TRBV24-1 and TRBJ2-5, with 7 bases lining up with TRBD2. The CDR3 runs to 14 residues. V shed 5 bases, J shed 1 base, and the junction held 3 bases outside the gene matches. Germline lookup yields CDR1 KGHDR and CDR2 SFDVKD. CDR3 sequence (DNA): TGTGCCACCAGTGTGGGGGGGAGCCAAGAGACCCAGTACTTC. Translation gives CATSVGGSQETQYF.

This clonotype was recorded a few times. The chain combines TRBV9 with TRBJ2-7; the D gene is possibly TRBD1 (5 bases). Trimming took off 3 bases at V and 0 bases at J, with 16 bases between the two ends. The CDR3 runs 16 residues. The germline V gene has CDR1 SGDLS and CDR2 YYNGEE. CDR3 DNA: TGTGCCAGCAGCGGCCCTTTGACAGAAACCTCCTACGAGCAGTACTTC. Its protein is CASSGPLTETSYEQYF.